Listed below are T cell receptor beta chains from one sample, sequenced in a study of T cell clones after liver transplantation. Produced via immunoSEQ multiplex PCR; TCRdb's table is partial and in-frame only. The sample has over 45,000 clones, 70% to 75% seen once. Sequencing was performed on CD4+ T cells from blood, taken around 52 months after liver transplant. The receptors stem from a human patient who received a liver transplant. The T cells may partly be graft donor cells. The CDR3 runs from the conserved cysteine through the conserved F or W. D genes are given only for firm matches. Rows give clone size only sometimes, using once, few, many, or a class for an expanded clone.

>16|-|TRBV9|TRBJ1-1|TRBD1
TGTGCCAGCAGCCCCCGGACAGGGAGTGTTTGGACTGAAGCTTTCTTT
CASSPRTGSVWTEAFF
>15|-|TRBV11-2|TRBJ1-2|-
TGTGCCAGCAGCTTAGCGGGACAAAAAGTACATGGCTACACCTTC
CASSLAGQKVHGYTF
>15|-|TRBV7-6|TRBJ1-6|TRBD1
TGTGCCAGCAGCTCCGACAGGGGAGATAATTCACCCCTCCACTTT
CASSSDRGDNSPLHF
>14|-|TRBV27|TRBJ1-3|-
TGTGCCAGCAGTTTATCTCGCTCTGGAAACACCATATATTTT
CASSLSRSGNTIYF
>12|-|TRBV30|TRBJ1-3|-
TGTGCCTACACACTCGGGGGAAACACCATATATTTT
CAYTLGGNTIYF
>13|-|TRBV5-1|TRBJ2-7|-
TGCGCCAGCGGGTCGGGGCGCGTTGGCGAGCAGTACTTC
CASGSGRVGEQYF
>13|-|TRBV9|TRBJ2-2|-
TGTGCCAGCAGCGCTTACAGTACCGGGGAGCTGTTTTTT
CASSAYSTGELFF
>15|-|TRBV10-3|TRBJ2-7|-
TGTGCCATCAGTGAGTCGACAGCAGGGGAGAACGAGCAGTACTTC
CAISESTAGENEQYF
>14|few|TRBV30|TRBJ1-2|-
TGTGCCTGGGCCACAGGATTACGGCCCTATGGCTACACCTTC
CAWATGLRPYGYTF
>13|few|TRBV18|TRBJ1-5|-
TGTGCCAGCTCACCATTGCACGAACAGCCCCAGCATTTT
CASSPLHEQPQHF
>15|-|TRBV6-6|TRBJ1-6|TRBD1
TGTGCCAGCAGTTACCAGGGGGATGGAAATTCACCCCTCCACTTT
CASSYQGDGNSPLHF
>16|-|TRBV19|TRBJ2-7|TRBD1
TGTGCCAGTAGTATAGAGCAGGGGGCCTCCATCTACGAGCAGTACTTC
CASSIEQGASIYEQYF
>14|few|TRBV2|TRBJ1-5|-
TGTGCCAGCAAGGTTGGGGGGGGCAATCAGCCCCAGCATTTT
CASKVGGGNQPQHF
>14|-|TRBV9|TRBJ2-5|TRBD2
TGTGCCAGCAGCGTAGCGGGGGGGCAAGAGACCCAGTACTTC
CASSVAGGQETQYF
>12|-|TRBV9|TRBJ1-1|-
TGTGCCAGCAGCGTAGGTTCCAGGGAAGCTTTCTTT
CASSVGSREAFF
>15|-|TRBV6-1|TRBJ2-7|TRBD1
TGTGCCAGCACCTTTCAACGGGACAGAACCTACGAGCAGTACTTC
CASTFQRDRTYEQYF
>14|-|TRBV7-8|TRBJ2-5|TRBD1
TGTGCCTCCTCGGCAGACAGGGCCCAAGAGACCCAGTACTTC
CASSADRAQETQYF
>15|once|TRBV2|TRBJ1-5|TRBD1
TGTGCCAGCTCCCAGGCGCAGGGGGCAGGTCAGCCCCAGCATTTT
CASSQAQGAGQPQHF
>16|-|TRBV28|TRBJ1-5|TRBD1
TGTGCCAGCAGTTCCGTGACAGGGGTAGTTAATCAGCCCCAGCATTTT
CASSSVTGVVNQPQHF
>13|-|TRBV7-9|TRBJ2-1|-
TGTGCCAGCAGTCTAACTCCGGGGGCAGAGCAGTTCTTC
CASSLTPGAEQFF
>18|-|TRBV7-2|TRBJ2-3|-
TGTGCCAGCAGCTTGAGGGCTGCGGGCGAACTAAGCACAGATACGCAGTATTTT
CASSLRAAGELSTDTQYF
>13|few|TRBV19|TRBJ2-2|-
TGTGCCAGTAGGATTACAGGCACCGGGGAGCTGTTTTTT
CASRITGTGELFF
>13|-|TRBV10-1|TRBJ2-7|-
TGCGCCACCTCCCGTTCAGTCCTAGGCGAGCAGTACTTC
CATSRSVLGEQYF
>15|-|TRBV19|TRBJ2-7|-
TGTGCCAGTAGTCCATGGGACAACTCCCGCTACGAGCAGTACTTC
CASSPWDNSRYEQYF
>18|few|TRBV27|TRBJ2-6|TRBD1
TGTGCCAGCAGGCGGGACAGGGGGGGAGTCCCTGGGGCCAACGTCCTGACTTTC
CASRRDRGGVPGANVLTF
>16|-|TRBV9|TRBJ2-2|TRBD1
TGTGCCAGCAGCGCCCGGACAGGGTATGAGGTCGGGGAGCTGTTTTTT
CASSARTGYEVGELFF
>14|-|TRBV28|TRBJ2-7|-
TGTGCCAGCAGCAATGGACAGCTACGAATGTTGCAGTACTTC
CASSNGQLRMLQYF
>12|-|TRBV19|TRBJ1-3|-
TGTGCCAGTGCTAAGGGAGGAAACACCATATATTTT
CASAKGGNTIYF
>16|-|TRBV4-1|TRBJ2-2|-
TGCGCCAGCAGCCAAGGCAGGGGTGGAGGACGCGGGGAGCTGTTTTTT
CASSQGRGGGRGELFF
>13|-|TRBV5-1|TRBJ2-7|-
TGCGCCAGCAGCTTGGGACAGGTGTACGAGCAGTACTTC
CASSLGQVYEQYF
>14|-|TRBV6-1|TRBJ1-5|TRBD1
TGTGCCAGCAGTGGGACAGGGATGAATCAGCCCCAGCATTTT
CASSGTGMNQPQHF
>15|-|TRBV6-1|TRBJ2-4|-
TGTGCCAGCAGTGACACCGGGACACCAAAAAACATTCAGTACTTC
CASSDTGTPKNIQYF
>14|-|TRBV19|TRBJ1-1|-
TGTGCCAGTAGTTCCATGGGTAACAGGGAAGAAGCTTTCTTT
CASSSMGNREEAFF
>14|-|TRBV7-2|TRBJ1-3|TRBD1
TGTGCCAGCAGCGGGACAGGAGGGGCGCACACCATATATTTT
CASSGTGGAHTIYF
>15|once|TRBV7-2|TRBJ2-6|TRBD1
TGTGCCAGCAGTAAACAGGGGTATGGGGCCAACGTCCTGACTTTC
CASSKQGYGANVLTF
>16|-|TRBV30|TRBJ1-6|TRBD1
TGTGCCTGGACTCGGACAGGGAGCTCCTATAATTCACCCCTCCACTTT
CAWTRTGSSYNSPLHF
>17|few|TRBV5-6|TRBJ1-6|-
TGTGCCAGCAGCTTGGGATCCGGGGGAGGCTATAATTCACCCCTCCACTTT
CASSLGSGGGYNSPLHF
>15|once|TRBV21-1|TRBJ2-2|-
TGTGCCAGCAGCAAAGCAGGTTCGCACACCGGGGAGCTGTTTTTT
CASSKAGSHTGELFF
>16|-|TRBV27|TRBJ2-3|TRBD2
TGTGCCAGCAGTTTTAGCGGGGGGACAAGCACAGATACGCAGTATTTT
CASSFSGGTSTDTQYF
>13|few|TRBV27|TRBJ2-3|-
TGTGCCAGCAGTTTATGGGGCACAGATACGCAGTATTTT
CASSLWGTDTQYF
>15|-|TRBV9|TRBJ1-2|-
TGTGCCAGCAGCGTAGGCCCGGACAGAACCAATGGCTACACCTTC
CASSVGPDRTNGYTF
>14|few|TRBV11-1|TRBJ1-1|-
TGTGCCAGCAGCTTTCGCCGGCTGGACACTGAAGCTTTCTTT
CASSFRRLDTEAFF
>12|-|TRBV28|TRBJ2-7|TRBD1
TGTGCCAGCAGTTCATCAGGGGGCGAGCAGTACTTC
CASSSSGGEQYF
>17|-|TRBV15|TRBJ1-5|TRBD1
TGTGCCACCAGCACCGCAGGACAGGGGGCTTGGGATCAGCCCCAGCATTTT
CATSTAGQGAWDQPQHF
>12|-|TRBV5-1|TRBJ1-1|-
TGCGCCAGCAGTCCGAGTCGGAACGAAGCTTTCTTT
CASSPSRNEAFF
>15|-|TRBV5-6|TRBJ1-4|TRBD1
TGTGCCAGCAGCTCCTCCGGGACAGGGGGTGAAAAACTGTTTTTT
CASSSSGTGGEKLFF
>13|few|TRBV5-1|TRBJ2-5|-
TGCGCCAGCAGTTTCGGGACACAAGAGACCCAGTACTTC
CASSFGTQETQYF
>13|-|TRBV2|TRBJ2-7|-
TGTGCCTCAAAACGGGACGGGAAATGGGAGCAGTACTTC
CASKRDGKWEQYF
>14|-|TRBV18|TRBJ2-5|-
TGTGCCAGCTCGCCTCCCATGGAACAAGAGACCCAGTACTTC
CASSPPMEQETQYF
>16|-|TRBV6-5|TRBJ2-1|TRBD2
TGTGCCAGCAGTTACTGGACTAGCGGGGGGCCGGATGAGCAGTTCTTC
CASSYWTSGGPDEQFF
>15|-|TRBV5-4|TRBJ2-2|TRBD1
TGTGCCAGCAGCAGGGACAGGCGGAACACCGGGGAGCTGTTTTTT
CASSRDRRNTGELFF
>14|-|TRBV2|TRBJ2-3|-
TGTGCCAGCAGTGTGGGGCTTAGCACAGATACGCAGTATTTT
CASSVGLSTDTQYF